This T cell receptor (beta chain) appears in the sequencing data of a study of cytomegalovirus exposure and HLA in healthy donors. On this clone: Its specificity is unknown.

V was cut by 2 bases and J by 6 bases, with 11 bases left in between. CDR1 and CDR2 (germline): GTSNPN, SVGIG (reference sequence). The CDR3 is made up of 12 amino acids. Findings and caveats of the study: Later analysis associated a missense DCLRE1C variant with TCR beta V- and J-gene trimming. Later on, an analysis showed TCR association rates differing by HLA locus, with DRB1 the most and HLA-C the fewest. There were some public TCRs occurring in many donors, but most TCR sequences were rare.

PCR primers comprised 60 Vbeta and 13 Jbeta primers. Clones were read by immunoSEQ multiplex PCR, and TCRdb kept only the in-frame ones, dropping some. This table has approximately 110,000 clones, 75% to 85% appearing once. The sequence came from a man aged 25 to 40 in good health and CMV-seronegative. The chain recombines TRBV30 with TRBJ2-7; D may be TRBD1 (6 bases). The specimen was PBMCs. CDR3 in DNA: TGTGCCTGGAGTCGACAGGTCGGCGAGCAGTACTTC. Amino acids: CAWSRQVGEQYF.